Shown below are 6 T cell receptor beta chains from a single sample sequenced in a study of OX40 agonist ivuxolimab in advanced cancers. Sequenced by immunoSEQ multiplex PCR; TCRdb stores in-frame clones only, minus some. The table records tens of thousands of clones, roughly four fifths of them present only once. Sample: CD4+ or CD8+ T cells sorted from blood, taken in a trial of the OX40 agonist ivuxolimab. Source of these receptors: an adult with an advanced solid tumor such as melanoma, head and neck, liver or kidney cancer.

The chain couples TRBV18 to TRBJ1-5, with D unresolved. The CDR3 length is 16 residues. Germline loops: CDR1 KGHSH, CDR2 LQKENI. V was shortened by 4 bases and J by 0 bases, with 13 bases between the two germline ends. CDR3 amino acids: CASSRTVPNSNQPQHF. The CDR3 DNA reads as TGTGCCAGCTCACGGACGGTTCCTAATAGCAATCAGCCCCAGCATTTT.

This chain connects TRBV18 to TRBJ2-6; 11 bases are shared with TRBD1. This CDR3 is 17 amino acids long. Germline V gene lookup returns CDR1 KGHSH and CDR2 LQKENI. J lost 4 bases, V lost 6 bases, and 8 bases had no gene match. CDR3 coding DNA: TGTGCCAGCTCCCCCCGGACAGGGGGCGCGGGGGCCAACGTCCTGACTTTC. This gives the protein CASSPRTGGAGANVLTF.

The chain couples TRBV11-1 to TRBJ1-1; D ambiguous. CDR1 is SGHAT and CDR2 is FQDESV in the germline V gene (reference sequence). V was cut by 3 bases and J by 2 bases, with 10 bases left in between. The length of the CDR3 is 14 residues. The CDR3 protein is CASSFQRVNTEAFF. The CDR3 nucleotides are TGTGCCAGCAGCTTTCAACGGGTCAACACTGAAGCTTTCTTT.

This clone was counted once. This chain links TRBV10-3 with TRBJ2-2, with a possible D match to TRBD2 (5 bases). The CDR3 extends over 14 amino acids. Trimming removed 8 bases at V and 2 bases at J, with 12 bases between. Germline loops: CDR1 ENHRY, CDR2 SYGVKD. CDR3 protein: CAIQRRLNTGELFF. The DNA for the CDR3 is TGTGCCATCCAGCGGCGGTTAAACACCGGGGAGCTGTTTTTT.

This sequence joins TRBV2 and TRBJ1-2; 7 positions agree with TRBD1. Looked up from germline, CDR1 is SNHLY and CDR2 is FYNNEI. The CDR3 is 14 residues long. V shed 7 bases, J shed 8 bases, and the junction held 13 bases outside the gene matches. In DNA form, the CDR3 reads TGTGCCAGCACTCTAGGGGGCGGGGGAGACGGCTACACCTTC. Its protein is CASTLGGGGDGYTF. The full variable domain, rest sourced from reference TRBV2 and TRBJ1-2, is EPEVTQTPSHQVTQMGQEVILRCVPISNHLYFYWYRQILGQKVEFLVSFYNNEISEKSEIFDDQFSVERPDGSNFTLKIRSTKLEDSAMYFCASTLGGGGDGYTFGSGTRLTVV.

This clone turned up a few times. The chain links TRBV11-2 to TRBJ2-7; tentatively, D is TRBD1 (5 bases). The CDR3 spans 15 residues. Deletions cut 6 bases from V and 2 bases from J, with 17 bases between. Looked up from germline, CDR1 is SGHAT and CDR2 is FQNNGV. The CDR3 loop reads CASSPLYDRAYEQYF. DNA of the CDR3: TGTGCCAGCAGTCCCCTGTACGACAGAGCCTACGAGCAGTACTTC. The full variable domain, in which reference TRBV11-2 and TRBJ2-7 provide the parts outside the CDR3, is EAGVAQSPRYKIIEKRQSVAFWCNPISGHATLYWYQQILGQGPKLLIQFQNNGVVDDSQLPKDRFSAERLKGVDSTLKIQPAKLEDSAVYLCASSPLYDRAYEQYFGPGTRLTVT.